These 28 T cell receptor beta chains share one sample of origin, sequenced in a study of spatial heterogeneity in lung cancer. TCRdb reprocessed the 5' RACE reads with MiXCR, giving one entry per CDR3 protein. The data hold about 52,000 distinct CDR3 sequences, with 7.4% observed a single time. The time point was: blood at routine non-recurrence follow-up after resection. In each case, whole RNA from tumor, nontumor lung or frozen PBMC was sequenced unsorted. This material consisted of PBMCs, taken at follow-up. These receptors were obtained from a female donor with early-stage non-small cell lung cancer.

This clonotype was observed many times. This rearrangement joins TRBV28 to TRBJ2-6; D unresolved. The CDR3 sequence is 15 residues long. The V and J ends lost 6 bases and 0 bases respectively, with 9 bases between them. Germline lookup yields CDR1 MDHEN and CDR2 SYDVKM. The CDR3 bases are TGTGCCAGCAGCCTCGATAACTCTGGGGCCAACGTCCTGACTTTC. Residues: CASSLDNSGANVLTF. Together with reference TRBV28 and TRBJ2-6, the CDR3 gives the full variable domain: DVKVTQSSRYLVKRTGEKVFLECVQDMDHENMFWYRQDPGLGLRLIYFSYDVKMKEKGDIPEGYSVSREKKERFSLILESASTNQTSMYLCASSLDNSGANVLTFGAGSRLTVL.

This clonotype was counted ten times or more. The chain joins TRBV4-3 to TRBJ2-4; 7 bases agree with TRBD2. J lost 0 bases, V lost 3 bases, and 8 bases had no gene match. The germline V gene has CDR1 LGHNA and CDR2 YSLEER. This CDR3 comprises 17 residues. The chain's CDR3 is CASSHPQRLAAKNIQYF. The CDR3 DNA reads TGCGCCAGCAGCCATCCCCAAAGACTAGCAGCCAAAAACATTCAGTACTTC.

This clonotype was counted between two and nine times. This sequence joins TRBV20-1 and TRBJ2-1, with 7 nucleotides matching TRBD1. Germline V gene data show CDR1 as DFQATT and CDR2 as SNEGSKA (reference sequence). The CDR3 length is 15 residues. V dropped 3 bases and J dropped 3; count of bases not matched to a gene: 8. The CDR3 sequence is CSARALTGDYNEQFF. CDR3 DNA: TGCAGTGCTAGGGCCCTAACAGGGGACTACAATGAGCAGTTCTTC.

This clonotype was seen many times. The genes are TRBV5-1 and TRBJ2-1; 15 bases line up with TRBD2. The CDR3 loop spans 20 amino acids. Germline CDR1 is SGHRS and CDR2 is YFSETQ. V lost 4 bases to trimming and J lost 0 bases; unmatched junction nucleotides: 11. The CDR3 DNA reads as TGCGCCAGCAGCCTGCTGGCTGGGACTAGCGGGAGGAGCTCCTACAATGAGCAGTTCTTC. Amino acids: CASSLLAGTSGRSSYNEQFF.

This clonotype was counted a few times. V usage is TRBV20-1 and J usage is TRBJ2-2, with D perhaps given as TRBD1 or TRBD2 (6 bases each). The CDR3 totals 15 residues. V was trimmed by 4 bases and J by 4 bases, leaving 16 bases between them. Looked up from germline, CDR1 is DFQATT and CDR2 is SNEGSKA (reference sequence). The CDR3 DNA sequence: TGCAGTGCTAATCGCGCACAGGGAGGCACCGGGGAGCTGTTTTTT. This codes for CSANRAQGGTGELFF.

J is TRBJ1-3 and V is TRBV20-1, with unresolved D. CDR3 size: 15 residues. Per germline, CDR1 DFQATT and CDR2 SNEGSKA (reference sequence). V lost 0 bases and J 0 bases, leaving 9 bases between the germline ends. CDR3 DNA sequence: TGCAGTGCTAGAGATGGGCGGGTCTCTGGAAACACCATATATTTT. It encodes CSARDGRVSGNTIYF.

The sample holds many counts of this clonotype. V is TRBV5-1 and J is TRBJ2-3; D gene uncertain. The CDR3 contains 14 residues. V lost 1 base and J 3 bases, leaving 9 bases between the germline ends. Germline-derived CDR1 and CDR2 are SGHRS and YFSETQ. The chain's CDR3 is CASSLIWGTDTQYF. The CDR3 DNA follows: TGCGCCAGCAGCTTGATCTGGGGAACAGATACGCAGTATTTT.

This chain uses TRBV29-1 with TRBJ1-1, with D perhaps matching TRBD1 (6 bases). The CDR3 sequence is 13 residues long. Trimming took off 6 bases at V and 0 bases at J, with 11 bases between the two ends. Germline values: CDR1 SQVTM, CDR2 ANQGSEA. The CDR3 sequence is CSVDRYLNTEAFF. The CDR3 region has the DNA TGCAGCGTAGACAGGTACTTGAACACTGAAGCTTTCTTT. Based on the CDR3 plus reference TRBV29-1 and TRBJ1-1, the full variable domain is SAVISQKPSRDICQRGTSLTIQCQVDSQVTMMFWYRQQPGQSLTLIATANQGSEATYESGFVIDKFPISRPNLTFSTLTVSNMSPEDSSIYLCSVDRYLNTEAFFGQGTRLTVV.

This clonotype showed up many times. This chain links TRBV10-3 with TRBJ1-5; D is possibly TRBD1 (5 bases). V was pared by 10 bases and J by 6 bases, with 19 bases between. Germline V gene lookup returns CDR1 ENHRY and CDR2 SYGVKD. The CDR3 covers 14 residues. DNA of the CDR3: TGTGCCACAGTCGCGGACCCTCAGGGTCAGCCCCAGCATTTT. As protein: CATVADPQGQPQHF.

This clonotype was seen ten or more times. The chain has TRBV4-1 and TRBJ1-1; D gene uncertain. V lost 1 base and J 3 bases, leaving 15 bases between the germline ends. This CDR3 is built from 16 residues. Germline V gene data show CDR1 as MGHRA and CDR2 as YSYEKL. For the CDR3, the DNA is TGCGCCAGCAGCCAAGTCGGGAGCGTTTCGTACACTGAAGCTTTCTTT. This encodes CASSQVGSVSYTEAFF.

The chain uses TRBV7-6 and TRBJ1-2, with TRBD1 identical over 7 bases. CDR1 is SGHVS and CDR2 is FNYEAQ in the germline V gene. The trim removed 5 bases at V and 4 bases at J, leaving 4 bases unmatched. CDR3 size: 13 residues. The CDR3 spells CASSSDRVYGYTF. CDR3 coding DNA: TGTGCCAGCAGCAGTGACAGGGTCTATGGCTACACCTTC.

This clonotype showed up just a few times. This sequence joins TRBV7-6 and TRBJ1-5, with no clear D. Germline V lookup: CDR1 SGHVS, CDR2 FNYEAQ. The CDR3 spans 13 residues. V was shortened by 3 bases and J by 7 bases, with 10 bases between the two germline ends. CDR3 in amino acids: CASSLEGYQPQHF. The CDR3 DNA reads TGTGCCAGCAGCTTGGAGGGTTACCAGCCCCAGCATTTT.

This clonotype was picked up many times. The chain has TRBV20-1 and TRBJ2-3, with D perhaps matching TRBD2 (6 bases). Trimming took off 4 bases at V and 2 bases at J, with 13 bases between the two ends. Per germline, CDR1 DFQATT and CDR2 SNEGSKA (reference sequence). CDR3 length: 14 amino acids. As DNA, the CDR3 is TGCAGTGCTATCGCACTAGCCCTCACAGATACGCAGTATTTT. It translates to CSAIALALTDTQYF.

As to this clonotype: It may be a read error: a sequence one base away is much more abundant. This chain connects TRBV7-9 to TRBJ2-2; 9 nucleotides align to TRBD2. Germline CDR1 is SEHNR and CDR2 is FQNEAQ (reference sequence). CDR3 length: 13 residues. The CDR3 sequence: CASSSLRGGELYF. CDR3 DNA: TGTGCCAGCAGCTCCCTTCGCGGGGGGGAGCTGTATTTT.

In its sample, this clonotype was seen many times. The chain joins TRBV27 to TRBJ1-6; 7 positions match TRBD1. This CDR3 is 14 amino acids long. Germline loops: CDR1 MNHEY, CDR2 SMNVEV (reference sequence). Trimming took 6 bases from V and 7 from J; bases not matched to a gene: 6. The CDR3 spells CASSLTGFNSPLHF. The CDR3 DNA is TGTGCCAGCAGCCTGACAGGGTTCAATTCACCCCTCCACTTT.

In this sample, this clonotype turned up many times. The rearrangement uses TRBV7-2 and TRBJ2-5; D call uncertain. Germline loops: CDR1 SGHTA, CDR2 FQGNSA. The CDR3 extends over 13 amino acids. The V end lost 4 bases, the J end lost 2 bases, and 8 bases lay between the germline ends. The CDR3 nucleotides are TGTGCCAGCAGCTCAAGGGTTCAAGAGACCCAGTACTTC. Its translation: CASSSRVQETQYF.

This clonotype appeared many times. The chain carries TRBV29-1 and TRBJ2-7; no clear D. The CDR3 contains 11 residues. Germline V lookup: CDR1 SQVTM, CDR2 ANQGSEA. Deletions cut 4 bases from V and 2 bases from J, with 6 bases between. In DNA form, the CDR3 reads TGCAGCGTTGTGGAGACCTACGAGCAGTACTTC. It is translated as CSVVETYEQYF.

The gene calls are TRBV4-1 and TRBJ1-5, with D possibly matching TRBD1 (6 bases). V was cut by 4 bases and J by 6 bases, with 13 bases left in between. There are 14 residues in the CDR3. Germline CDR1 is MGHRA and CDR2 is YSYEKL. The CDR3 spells CASSPLGGSQPQHF. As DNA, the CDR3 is TGCGCCAGCAGCCCCCTGGGGGGCTCTCAGCCCCAGCATTTT.

DNA for the CDR3: TGTGCCAGCAGTTCCCGCCGGGACGCAGGGAACACTGAAGCTTTCTTT. Residues: CASSSRRDAGNTEAFF. The gene calls are TRBV6-2 or TRBV6-3 and TRBJ1-1, with D tentatively TRBD1 (5 bases). The CDR3 has 16 amino acids. V dropped 4 bases and J dropped 1 base, with 16 bases sitting between them. Germline V gene data show CDR1 as MNHEY and CDR2 as SVGEGT.

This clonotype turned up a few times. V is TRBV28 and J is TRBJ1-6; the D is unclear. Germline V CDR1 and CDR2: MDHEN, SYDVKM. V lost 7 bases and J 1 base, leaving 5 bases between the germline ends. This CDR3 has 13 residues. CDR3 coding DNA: TGTGCCAGCACATCTTCCTATAATTCACCCCTCCACTTT. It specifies CASTSSYNSPLHF.

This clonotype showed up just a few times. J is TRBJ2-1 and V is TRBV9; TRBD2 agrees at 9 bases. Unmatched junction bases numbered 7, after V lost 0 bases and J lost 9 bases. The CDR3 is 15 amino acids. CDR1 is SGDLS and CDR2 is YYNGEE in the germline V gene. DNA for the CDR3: TGTGCCAGCAGCGTAGAAGCGGGGGGAGCGGGTGAGCAGTTCTTC. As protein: CASSVEAGGAGEQFF.

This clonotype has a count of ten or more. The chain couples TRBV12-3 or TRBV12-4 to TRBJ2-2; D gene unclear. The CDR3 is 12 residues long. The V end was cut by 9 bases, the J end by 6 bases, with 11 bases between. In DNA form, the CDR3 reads TGTGCCAGTGCCATCGTTGCCGGGGAGCTGTTTTTT. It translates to CASAIVAGELFF.

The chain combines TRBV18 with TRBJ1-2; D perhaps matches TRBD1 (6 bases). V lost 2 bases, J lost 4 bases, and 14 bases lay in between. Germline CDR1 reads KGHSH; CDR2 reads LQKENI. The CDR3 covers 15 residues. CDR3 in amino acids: CASSPRRTEGYGYTF. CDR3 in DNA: TGTGCCAGCTCACCAAGGCGGACAGAAGGCTATGGCTACACCTTC.

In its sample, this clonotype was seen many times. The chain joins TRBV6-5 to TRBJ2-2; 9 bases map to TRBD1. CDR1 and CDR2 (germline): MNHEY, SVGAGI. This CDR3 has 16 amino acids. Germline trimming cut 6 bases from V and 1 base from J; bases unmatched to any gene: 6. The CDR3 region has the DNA TGTGCCAGCAGGCCACAGGGGGCAAAGAACACCGGGGAGCTGTTTTTT. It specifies CASRPQGAKNTGELFF.

The CDR3 loop reads CASSQDQGQLGYTF. CDR3 DNA sequence: TGTGCCAGCAGCCAAGATCAAGGTCAATTAGGCTACACCTTC. The chain combines TRBV3-1 with TRBJ1-2; no reliable D call. Germline V lookup: CDR1 LGHDT, CDR2 YNNKEL (reference sequence). The CDR3 has 14 amino acids. The V end was cut by 0 bases, the J end by 8 bases, with 13 bases between.

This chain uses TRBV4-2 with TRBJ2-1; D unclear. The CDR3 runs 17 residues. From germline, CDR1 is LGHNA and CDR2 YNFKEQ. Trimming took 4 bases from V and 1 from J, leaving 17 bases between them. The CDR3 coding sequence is TGTGCCAGCAGCCCCCTAGGTACCACACTGTCCTACAATGAGCAGTTCTTC. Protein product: CASSPLGTTLSYNEQFF.

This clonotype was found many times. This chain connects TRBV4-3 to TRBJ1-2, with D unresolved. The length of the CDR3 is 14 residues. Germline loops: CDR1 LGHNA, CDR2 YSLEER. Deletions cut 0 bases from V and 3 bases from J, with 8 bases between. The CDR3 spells CASSQDVAYYGYTF. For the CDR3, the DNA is TGCGCCAGCAGCCAAGATGTAGCCTACTATGGCTACACCTTC.

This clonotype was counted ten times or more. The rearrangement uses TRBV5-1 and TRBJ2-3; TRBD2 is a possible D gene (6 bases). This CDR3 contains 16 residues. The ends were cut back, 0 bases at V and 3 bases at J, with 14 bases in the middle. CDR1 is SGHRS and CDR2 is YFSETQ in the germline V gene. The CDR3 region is CASSLEEGLSTDTQYF. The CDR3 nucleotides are TGCGCCAGCAGCTTGGAGGAGGGACTCTCAACAGATACGCAGTATTTT. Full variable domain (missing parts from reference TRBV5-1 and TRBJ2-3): KAGVTQTPRYLIKTRGQQVTLSCSPISGHRSVSWYQQTPGQGLQFLFEYFSETQRNKGNFPGRFSGRQFSNSRSEMNVSTLELGDSALYLCASSLEEGLSTDTQYFGPGTRLTVL.